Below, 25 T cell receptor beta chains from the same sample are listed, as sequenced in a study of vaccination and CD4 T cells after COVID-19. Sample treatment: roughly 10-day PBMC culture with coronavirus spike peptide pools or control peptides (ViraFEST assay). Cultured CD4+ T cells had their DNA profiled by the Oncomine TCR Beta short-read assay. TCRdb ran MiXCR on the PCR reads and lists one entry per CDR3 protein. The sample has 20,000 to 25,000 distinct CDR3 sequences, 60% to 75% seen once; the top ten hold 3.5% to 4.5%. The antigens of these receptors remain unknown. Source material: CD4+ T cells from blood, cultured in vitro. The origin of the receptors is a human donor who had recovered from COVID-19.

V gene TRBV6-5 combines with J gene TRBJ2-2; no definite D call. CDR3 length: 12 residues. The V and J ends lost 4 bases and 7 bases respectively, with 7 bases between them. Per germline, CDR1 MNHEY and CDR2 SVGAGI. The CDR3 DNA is TGTGCCAGCAGTTCCTGGGGCGGGGAGCTGTTTTTT. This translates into CASSSWGGELFF.

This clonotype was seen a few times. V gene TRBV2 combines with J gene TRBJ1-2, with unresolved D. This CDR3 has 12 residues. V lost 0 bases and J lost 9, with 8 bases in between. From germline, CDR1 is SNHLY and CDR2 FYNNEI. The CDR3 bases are TGTGCCAGCAGTGAAGCGGGAAGAAGCTACACCTTC. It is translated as CASSEAGRSYTF.

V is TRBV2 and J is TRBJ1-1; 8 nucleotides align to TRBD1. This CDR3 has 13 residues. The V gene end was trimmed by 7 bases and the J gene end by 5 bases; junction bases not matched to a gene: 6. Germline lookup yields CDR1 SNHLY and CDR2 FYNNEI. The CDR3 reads CASKEDRETEAFF. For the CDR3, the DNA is TGTGCCAGCAAAGAGGACAGGGAGACTGAAGCTTTCTTT. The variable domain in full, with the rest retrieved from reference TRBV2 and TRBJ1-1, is EPEVTQTPSHQVTQMGQEVILRCVPISNHLYFYWYRQILGQKVEFLVSFYNNEISEKSEIFDDQFSVERPDGSNFTLKIRSTKLEDSAMYFCASKEDRETEAFFGQGTRLTVV.

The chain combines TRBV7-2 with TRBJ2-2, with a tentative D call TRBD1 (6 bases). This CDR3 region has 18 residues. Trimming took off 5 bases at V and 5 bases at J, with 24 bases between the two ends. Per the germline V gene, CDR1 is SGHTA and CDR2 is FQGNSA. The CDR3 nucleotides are TGTGCCAGCAGCACCTCAGGGCGAAGGGGGTATAAGACCGGGGAGCTGTTTTTT. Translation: CASSTSGRRGYKTGELFF. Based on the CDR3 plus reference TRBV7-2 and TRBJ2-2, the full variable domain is GAGVSQSPSNKVTEKGKDVELRCDPISGHTALYWYRQSLGQGLEFLIYFQGNSAPDKSGLPSDRFSAERTGGSVSTLTIQRTQQEDSAVYLCASSTSGRRGYKTGELFFGEGSRLTVL.

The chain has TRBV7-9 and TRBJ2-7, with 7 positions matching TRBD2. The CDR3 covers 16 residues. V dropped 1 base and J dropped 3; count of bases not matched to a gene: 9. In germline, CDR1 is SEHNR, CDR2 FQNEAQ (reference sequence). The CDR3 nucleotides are TGTGCCAGCAGCTTAGGGGGGGGGTCAGTCCACTACGAGCAGTACTTC. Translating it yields CASSLGGGSVHYEQYF.

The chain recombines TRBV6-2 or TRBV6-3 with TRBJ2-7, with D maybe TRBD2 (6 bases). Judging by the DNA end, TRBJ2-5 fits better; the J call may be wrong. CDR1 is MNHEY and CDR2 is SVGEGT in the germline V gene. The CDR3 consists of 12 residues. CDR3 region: CAGYPRGETQYF. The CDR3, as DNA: TGTGCCGGCTACCCCCGGGGGGAGACCCAGTACTTC.

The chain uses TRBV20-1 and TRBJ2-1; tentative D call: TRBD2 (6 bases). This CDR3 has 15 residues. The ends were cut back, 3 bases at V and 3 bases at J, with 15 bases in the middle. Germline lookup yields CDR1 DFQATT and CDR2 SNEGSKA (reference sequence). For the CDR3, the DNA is TGCAGTGCTAGGTTGACGGGAGTCAGCTACAATGAGCAGTTCTTC. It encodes CSARLTGVSYNEQFF.

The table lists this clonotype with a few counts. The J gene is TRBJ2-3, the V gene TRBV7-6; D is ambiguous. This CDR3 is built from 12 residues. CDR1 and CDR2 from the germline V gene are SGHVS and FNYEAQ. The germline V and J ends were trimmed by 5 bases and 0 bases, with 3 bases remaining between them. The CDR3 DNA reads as TGTGCCAGCAGCCGCAGCACAGATACGCAGTATTTT. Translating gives CASSRSTDTQYF. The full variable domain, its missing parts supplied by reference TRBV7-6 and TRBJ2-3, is GAGVSQSPRYKVTKRGQDVALRCDPISGHVSLYWYRQALGQGPEFLTYFNYEAQQDKSGLPNDRFSAERPEGSISTLTIQRTEQRDSAMYRCASSRSTDTQYFGPGTRLTVL.

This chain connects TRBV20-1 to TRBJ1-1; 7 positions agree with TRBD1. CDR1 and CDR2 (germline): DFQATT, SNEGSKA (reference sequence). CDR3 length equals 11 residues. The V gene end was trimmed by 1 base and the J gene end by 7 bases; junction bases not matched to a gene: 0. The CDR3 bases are TGCAGTGCTAGAGGGACAGGTGAAGCTTTCTTT. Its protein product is CSARGTGEAFF.

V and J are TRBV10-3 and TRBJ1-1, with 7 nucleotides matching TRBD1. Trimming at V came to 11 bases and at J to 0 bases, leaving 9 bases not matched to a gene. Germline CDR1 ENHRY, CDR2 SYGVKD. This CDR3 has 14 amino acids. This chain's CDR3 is CASAQGTMNTEAFF. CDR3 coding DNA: TGTGCCTCTGCACAGGGGACCATGAACACTGAAGCTTTCTTT.

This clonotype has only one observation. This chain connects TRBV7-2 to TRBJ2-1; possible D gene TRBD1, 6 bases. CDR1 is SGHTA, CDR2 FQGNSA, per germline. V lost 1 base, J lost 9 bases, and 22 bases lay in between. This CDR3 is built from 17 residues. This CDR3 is CASSLEGRGQMFREQFF. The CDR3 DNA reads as TGTGCCAGCAGCTTAGAAGGGAGAGGACAGATGTTTCGTGAGCAGTTCTTC.

The CDR3 spells CASSQGVVSNEQFF. Written as DNA, the CDR3 is TGTGCCAGCAGCCAGGGAGTAGTAAGCAATGAGCAGTTCTTC. The chain links TRBV27 to TRBJ2-1, with D perhaps TRBD1 or TRBD2 (5 bases each). Per the germline V gene, CDR1 is MNHEY and CDR2 is SMNVEV (reference sequence). This CDR3 contains 14 residues. V gave up 6 bases and J gave up 6 bases, with 15 bases separating them.

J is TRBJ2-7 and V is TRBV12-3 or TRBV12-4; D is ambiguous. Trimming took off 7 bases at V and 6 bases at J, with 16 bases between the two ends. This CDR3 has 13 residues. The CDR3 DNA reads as TGTGCCAGCACCCACACCGCCGTTCGCGAGCAGTACTTC. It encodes CASTHTAVREQYF.

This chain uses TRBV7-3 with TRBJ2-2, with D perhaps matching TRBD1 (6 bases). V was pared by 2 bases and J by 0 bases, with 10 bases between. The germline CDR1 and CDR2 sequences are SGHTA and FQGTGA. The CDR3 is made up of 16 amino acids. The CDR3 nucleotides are TGTGCCAGCAGCTTATCGGCAGGGGCGAACACCGGGGAGCTGTTTTTT. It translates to CASSLSAGANTGELFF.

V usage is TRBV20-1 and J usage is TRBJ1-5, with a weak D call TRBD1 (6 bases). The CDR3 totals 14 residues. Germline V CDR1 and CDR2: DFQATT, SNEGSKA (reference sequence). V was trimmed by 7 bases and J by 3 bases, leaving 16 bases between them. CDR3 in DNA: TGCAGTGTTCGGGGGGGGGGCCTCAATCAGCCCCAGCATTTT. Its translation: CSVRGGGLNQPQHF.

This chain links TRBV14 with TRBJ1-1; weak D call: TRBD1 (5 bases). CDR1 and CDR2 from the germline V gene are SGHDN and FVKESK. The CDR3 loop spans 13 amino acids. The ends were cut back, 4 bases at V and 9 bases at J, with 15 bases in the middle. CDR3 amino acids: CASSLSAGTKAFF. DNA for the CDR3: TGTGCCAGCAGCCTTTCGGCCGGGACTAAAGCTTTCTTT.

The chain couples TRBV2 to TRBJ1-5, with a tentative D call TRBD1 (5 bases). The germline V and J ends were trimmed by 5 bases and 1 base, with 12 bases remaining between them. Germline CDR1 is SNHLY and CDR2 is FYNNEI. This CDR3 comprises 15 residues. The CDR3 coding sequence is TGTGCCAGCAGTAGGGTCTGGGGGAGCAATCAGCCCCAGCATTTT. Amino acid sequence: CASSRVWGSNQPQHF.

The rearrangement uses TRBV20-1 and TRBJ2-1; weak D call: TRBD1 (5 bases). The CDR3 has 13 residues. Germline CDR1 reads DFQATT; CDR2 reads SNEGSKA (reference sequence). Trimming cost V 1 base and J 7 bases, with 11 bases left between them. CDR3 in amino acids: CSARGTRPNEQFF. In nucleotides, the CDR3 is TGCAGTGCTAGAGGGACAAGGCCTAATGAGCAGTTCTTC.

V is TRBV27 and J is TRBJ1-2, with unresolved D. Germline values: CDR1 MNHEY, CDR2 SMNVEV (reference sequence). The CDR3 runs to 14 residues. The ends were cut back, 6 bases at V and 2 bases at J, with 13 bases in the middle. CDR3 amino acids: CASRQGFQNYGYTF. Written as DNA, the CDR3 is TGTGCCAGCAGACAAGGGTTTCAGAACTATGGCTACACCTTC.

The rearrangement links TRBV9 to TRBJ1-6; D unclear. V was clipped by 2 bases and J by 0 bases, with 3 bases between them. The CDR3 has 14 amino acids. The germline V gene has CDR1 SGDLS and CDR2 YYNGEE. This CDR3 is CASSVSSYNSPLHF. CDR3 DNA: TGTGCCAGCAGCGTCAGCTCCTATAATTCACCCCTCCACTTT.

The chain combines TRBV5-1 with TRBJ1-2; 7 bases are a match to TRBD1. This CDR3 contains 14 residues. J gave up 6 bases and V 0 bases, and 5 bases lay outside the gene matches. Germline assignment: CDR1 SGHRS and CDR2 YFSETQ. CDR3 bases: TGCGCCAGCAGCTTGGGAGGGGGCTCGCATGGCTACACCTTC. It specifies CASSLGGGSHGYTF.

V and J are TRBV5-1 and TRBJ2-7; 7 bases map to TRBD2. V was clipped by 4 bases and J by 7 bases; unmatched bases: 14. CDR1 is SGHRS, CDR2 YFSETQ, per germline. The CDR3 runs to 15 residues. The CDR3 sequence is CASSAPPGGSQEQYF. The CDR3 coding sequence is TGCGCCAGCAGCGCCCCTCCGGGCGGGAGTCAGGAGCAGTACTTC.

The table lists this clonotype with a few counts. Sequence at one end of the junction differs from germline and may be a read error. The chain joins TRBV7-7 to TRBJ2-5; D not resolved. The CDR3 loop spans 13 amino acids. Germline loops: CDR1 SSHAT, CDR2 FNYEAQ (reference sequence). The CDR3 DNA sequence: TGTGCTAGCAGCTTAGGTCTGGGAAAGACCCAGTACTTC. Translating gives CASSLGLGKTQYF.

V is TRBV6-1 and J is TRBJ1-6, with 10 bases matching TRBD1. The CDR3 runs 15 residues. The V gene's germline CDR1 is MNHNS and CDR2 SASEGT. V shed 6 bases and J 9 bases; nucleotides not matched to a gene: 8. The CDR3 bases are TGTGCCAGCAGCCGCACCGGACAGGGGGGTTCACCCCTCCACTTT. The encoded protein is CASSRTGQGGSPLHF.

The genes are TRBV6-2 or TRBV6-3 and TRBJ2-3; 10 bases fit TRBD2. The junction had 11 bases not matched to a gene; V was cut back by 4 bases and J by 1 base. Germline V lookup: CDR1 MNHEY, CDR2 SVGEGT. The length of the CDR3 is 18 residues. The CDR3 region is CASSSPIAGGKRTDTQYF. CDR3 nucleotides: TGTGCCAGCAGTTCTCCGATAGCGGGGGGCAAACGCACAGATACGCAGTATTTT.